Below, one TCR beta chain is given with its context. Its antigen is not yet known. One base away there is no much larger clone; base qualities are not given. CDR1 is given as KGHSH and CDR2 as LQKENI, both from the germline V gene. Measured from the cysteine to the phenylalanine, the CDR3 is 15 residues long. The kept DNA is CDR3 alone, 45 bases in frame from the first base. The junction shows trimming of 4 bases on V and 3 bases on J, and the gene matches do not reach 5 bases of it. The immunoSEQ Assay, a bias-controlled multiplex PCR, was used to amplify TCRbeta CDR3 regions from genomic DNA. Per the original workflow: Within the assay, amplification of reference gene primers was used to estimate how many nucleated cells each sample contained. To quantify the absolute abundance of each unique TCRbeta CDR3 rearrangement, sequence reads were collapsed and filtered. Productive Simpson clonality was computed per sample as the square root of Simpson's diversity index over productive rearrangements. TCRdb took over this immuneACCESS table, retaining in-frame rearrangements with V and J assigned. Such tables are incomplete; in checked studies, under half of the missing clones stem from an unresolved V gene, and the remainder is unexplained. That table furnishes V, J and clone size, whereas the DNA furnished D and trimming. The sample table shows approximately 170,000 clones, and 85% to 90% are seen once. Clones ranked in the top ten supply approximately 11% of the sample.

The source of the sample is a study of blood T cell repertoires in COVID-19 (dated by TCRdb to the early 2020s). Some background on the complete study: Samples covering the acute and convalescent phases of COVID-19 were provided by collaborators in the United States, Italy and Spain. The sample metadata nearly always contained a de-identified subject ID, COVID-19 status, age in years and sex. Samples came from the ongoing ImmuneRACE study (first 160 participants) plus 1,254 subjects from 6 global collaborators. A freely available public database, intended as a resource for researchers studying the immune response to SARS-CoV-2, is where the repertoires were released. The dataset comprised deeply sampled blood TCRbeta repertoires from subjects exposed to, actively infected with, or recovered from COVID-19. HLA class I and class II types, where available, came from metadata supplied by the sample provider rather than from assay-based typing. The prospective study material was composed of cDNA or gDNA derived from T cells, B-cell-depleted T cells, or PBMCs. Broad study findings and their caveats: The amount of clinical and demographic metadata varied by source and participant and was provided uncurated.

In Seattle, one collaborating source enrolled patients while the infection was active and tracked those patients longitudinally over the course of disease. Each collaborating institution followed its own protocols to collect whole blood in K2EDTA tubes. Collaborator samples were shipped for TCRbeta analysis as frozen whole blood, isolated PBMCs, or DNA extracted from either sample type. The source material was peripheral blood. The V gene is TRBV18 and the J gene is TRBJ2-2, with 7 bases matching TRBD1. The TCR originated in a woman aged 60-70 years with COVID-19, enrolled during active disease. For the CDR3, the sequence is CASSLRTGDTGELFF. At the DNA level, the sequence is TGTGCCAGCTCACTCCGGACAGGTGACACCGGGGAGCTGTTTTTT.